This TCR beta chain stems from a study of CD8+ T cells in alopecia areata. Background on the study: Patients in the treated group were given tofacitinib by mouth, 5 to 10 mg twice a day.

This CDR3 has 13 residues. The germline V gene encodes CDR1 SNHLY and CDR2 FYNNEI. Trimming took off 11 bases at V and 1 base at J, with 11 bases between the two ends. Sorting separated CD4+ and CD8+ T cells out of PBMCs. Study-wide points: Greater clonality was observed in lesional scalp samples, especially alopecia totalis/universalis, versus normal scalp.

Regarding this clone: Antigen: not known.

RNA extraction was followed by reverse transcription into cDNA, which acted as the sequencing template. Libraries were prepared by immunoSEQ multiplex PCR; TCRdb keeps only in-frame clonotypes and omits some of them. The table includes roughly 150,000 clones, roughly 44% detected once. The chain uses TRBV2 and TRBJ2-2; D is undetermined. This receptor was obtained from a human donor with alopecia areata. The sequencing sample was made of CD4+ T cells sorted from blood. The CDR3 coding sequence is TGTGCCGGGCGCGCGGAGAACACCGGGGAGCTGTTTTTT. It translates to CAGRAENTGELFF.